This T cell receptor beta chain came from a study of T cell responses to AZD1222 COVID-19 vaccine. Study findings and constraints: Vaccination with two AZD1222 doses was followed by a rise in Spike-specific TCR breadth and depth. Close to half of spike-specific TCRs reportedly recognize unmutated variant regions. The donors showed a predominance of white British ancestry and of females, with possible underestimation of clonal diversity.

The count of this clone is one. No antigen is known for it. This table comes from immunoSEQ multiplex PCR, and its TCRdb copy is limited to in-frame clones, with some not included. In the table there are more than 95,000 clones, approximately 90% of which are singletons. The sequence was collected from an adult in good health. The starting material was peripheral blood, obtained on day 0 of AZD1222 vaccination.

The CDR3 here is CASSPPGSLRYEQYF. The CDR3 DNA reads as TGTGCCAGCAGTCCTCCCGGGTCCCTACGCTACGAGCAGTACTTC. The gene calls are TRBV28 and TRBJ2-7; D is undetermined. The CDR3 spans 15 residues. The V end lost 5 bases, the J end lost 3 bases, and 17 bases lay between the germline ends. Germline CDR1 reads MDHEN; CDR2 reads SYDVKM.